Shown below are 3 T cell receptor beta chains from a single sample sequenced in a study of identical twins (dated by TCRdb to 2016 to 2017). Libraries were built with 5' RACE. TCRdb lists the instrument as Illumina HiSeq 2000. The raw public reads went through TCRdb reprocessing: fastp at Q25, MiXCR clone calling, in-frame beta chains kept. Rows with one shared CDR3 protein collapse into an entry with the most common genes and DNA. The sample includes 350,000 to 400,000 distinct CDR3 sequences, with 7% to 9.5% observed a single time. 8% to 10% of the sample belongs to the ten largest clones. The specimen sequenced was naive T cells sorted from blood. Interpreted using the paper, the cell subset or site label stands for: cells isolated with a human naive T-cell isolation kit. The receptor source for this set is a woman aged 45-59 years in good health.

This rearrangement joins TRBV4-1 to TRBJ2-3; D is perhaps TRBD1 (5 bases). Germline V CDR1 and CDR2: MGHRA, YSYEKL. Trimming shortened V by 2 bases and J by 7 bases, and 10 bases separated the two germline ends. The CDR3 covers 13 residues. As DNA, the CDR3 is TGCGCCAGCAGCCAACTAGGGGCATATACGCAGTATTTT. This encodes CASSQLGAYTQYF.

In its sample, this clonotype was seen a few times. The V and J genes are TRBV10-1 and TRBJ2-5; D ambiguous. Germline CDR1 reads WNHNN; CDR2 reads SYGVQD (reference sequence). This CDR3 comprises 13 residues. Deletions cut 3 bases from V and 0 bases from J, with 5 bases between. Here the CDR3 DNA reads TGCGCCAGCAGTGATGGGTACCAAGAGACCCAGTACTTC. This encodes CASSDGYQETQYF.

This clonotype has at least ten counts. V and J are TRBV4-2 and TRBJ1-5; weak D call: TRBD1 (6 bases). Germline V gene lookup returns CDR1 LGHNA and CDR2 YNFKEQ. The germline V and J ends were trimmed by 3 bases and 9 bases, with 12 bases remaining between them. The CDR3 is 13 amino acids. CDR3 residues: CASSQMRGGPQHF. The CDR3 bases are TGTGCCAGCAGCCAGATGCGAGGGGGGCCCCAGCATTTT.